This T cell receptor beta chain was obtained from a study of T cell repertoires in cytomegalovirus infection. As for the study in general: Use of recently identified HLA-C-restricted and well-studied HLA-B-restricted CMV epitopes was part of the study. Matching HLA type, along with CMV infection, was indicated by public TCR beta signatures.

This clonotype has a handful of counts. No antigen is known for it. Broader study findings: The study identified carriers of CMV plus the relevant HLA from cumulative public TCR beta family frequency. Ex vivo, HLA-C-restricted CMV-specific TCR beta clonotypes prevailed over the rest of the response.

TCRdb reprocessed the reads via MiXCR and lists one record per CDR3 protein. Among approximately 1,000,000 distinct CDR3 sequences listed, 31% were seen once. The sample in question was cultured CD8+ T cells from PBMCs, obtained from culture after CMV antigen stimulation. This TCR was sampled from a human donor in good health (CMV status not recorded). Some clones in this sample may be carry-over from other donors' samples.

The CDR3 DNA reads as TGTGCCAGCAGTGGCCCGGGACCGGGGGACAATGAGCAGTTCTTC. Its protein product is CASSGPGPGDNEQFF. The chain has TRBV6-1 and TRBJ2-1; D may be TRBD2 (6 bases). The germline gives CDR1 MNHNS, CDR2 SASEGT. The length of the CDR3 is 15 residues. V was pared by 4 bases and J by 5 bases, with 15 bases between.